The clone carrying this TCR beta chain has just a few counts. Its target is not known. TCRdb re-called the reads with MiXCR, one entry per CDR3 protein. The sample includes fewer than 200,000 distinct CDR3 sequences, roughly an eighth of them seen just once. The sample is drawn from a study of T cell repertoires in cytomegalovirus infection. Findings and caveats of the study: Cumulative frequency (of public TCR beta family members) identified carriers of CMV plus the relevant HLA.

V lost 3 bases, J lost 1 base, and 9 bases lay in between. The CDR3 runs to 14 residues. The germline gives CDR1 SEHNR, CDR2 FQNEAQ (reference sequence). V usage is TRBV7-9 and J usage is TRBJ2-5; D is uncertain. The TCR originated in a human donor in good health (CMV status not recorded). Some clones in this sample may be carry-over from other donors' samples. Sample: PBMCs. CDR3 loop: CASSFPRLQETQYF. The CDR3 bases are TGTGCCAGCAGCTTCCCTCGGCTCCAAGAGACCCAGTACTTC. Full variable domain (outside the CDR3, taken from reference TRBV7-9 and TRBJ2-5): DTGVSQNPRHKITKRGQNVTFRCDPISEHNRLYWYRQTLGQGPEFLTYFQNEAQLEKSRLLSDRFSAERPKGSFSTLEIQRTEQGDSAMYLCASSFPRLQETQYFGPGTRLLVL.